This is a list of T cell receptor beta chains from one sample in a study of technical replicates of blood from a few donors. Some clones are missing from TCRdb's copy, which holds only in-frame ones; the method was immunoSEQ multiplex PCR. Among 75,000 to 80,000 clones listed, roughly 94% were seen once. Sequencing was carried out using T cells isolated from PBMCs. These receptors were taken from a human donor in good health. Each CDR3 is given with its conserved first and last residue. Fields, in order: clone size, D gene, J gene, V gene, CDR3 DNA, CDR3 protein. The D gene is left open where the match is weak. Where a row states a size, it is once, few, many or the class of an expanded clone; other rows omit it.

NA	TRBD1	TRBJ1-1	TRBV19	TGTGCCAGTACGCGACAGGGGTCCACTGAAGCTTTCTTT	CASTRQGSTEAFF
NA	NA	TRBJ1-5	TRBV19	TGTGCCAGTAGTATACCAGGGATCGGCAATCAGCCCCAGCATTTT	CASSIPGIGNQPQHF
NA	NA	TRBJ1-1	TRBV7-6	TGTGCCAGCAGCTCTGAGGCGACAGGCATGACTGAAGCTTTCTTT	CASSSEATGMTEAFF
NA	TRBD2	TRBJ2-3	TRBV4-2	TGTGCCAGCAGCCAAGATTTAGTCCTAGCGGGACCGTACACAGATACGCAGTATTTT	CASSQDLVLAGPYTDTQYF
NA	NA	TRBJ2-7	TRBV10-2	TGCGCCAGCAGTGGGGGCCGGGACGAGCAGTACTTC	CASSGGRDEQYF
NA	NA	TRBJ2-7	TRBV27	TGTGCCAGCAGGACAAATGAGGGGGACGAGCAGTACTTC	CASRTNEGDEQYF
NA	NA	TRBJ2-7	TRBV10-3	TGTGCCATCAGTGGAATCGAACAGAACTACGAGCAGTACTTC	CAISGIEQNYEQYF
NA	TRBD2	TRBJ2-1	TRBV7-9	TGTGCCAGCTCATCCGGGACTAACCCTAATGAGCAGTTCTTC	CASSSGTNPNEQFF
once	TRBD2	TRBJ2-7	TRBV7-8	TGTGCCAGCAGCTTAGTGGGGACTAGCGGCCCCTACGAGCAGTACTTC	CASSLVGTSGPYEQYF
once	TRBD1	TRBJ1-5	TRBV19	TGTGCCAGTAGTTGGGGGACAGGATTCAATCAGCCCCAGCATTTT	CASSWGTGFNQPQHF